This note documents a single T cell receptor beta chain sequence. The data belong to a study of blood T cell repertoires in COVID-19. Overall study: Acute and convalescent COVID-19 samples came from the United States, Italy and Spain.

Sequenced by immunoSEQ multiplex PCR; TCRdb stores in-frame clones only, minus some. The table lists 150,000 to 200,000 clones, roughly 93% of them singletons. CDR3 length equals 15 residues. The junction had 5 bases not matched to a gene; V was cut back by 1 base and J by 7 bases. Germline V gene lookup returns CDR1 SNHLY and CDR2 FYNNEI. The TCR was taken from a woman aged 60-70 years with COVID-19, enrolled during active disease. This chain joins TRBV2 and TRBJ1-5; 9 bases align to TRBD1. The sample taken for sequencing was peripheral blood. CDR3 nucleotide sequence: TGTGCCAGCAGTGAAGGGGGACAGGGAGGGCAGCCCCAGCATTTT. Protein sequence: CASSEGGQGGQPQHF.